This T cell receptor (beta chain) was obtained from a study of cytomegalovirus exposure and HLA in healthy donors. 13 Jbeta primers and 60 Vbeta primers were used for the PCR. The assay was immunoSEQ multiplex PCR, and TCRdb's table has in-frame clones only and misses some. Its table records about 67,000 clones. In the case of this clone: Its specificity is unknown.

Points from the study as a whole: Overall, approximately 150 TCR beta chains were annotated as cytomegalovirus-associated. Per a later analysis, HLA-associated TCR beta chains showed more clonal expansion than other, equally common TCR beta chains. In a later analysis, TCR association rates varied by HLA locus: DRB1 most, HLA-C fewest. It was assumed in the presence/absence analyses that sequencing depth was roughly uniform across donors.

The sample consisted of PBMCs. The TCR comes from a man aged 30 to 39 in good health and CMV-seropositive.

CDR3 DNA sequence: TGTGCCAGCACAAGCGGGGATGAGCAGTTCTTC. Translated, it gives CASTSGDEQFF. The chain uses TRBV21-1 and TRBJ2-1; the table's D call TRBD2 went unverified against the DNA. TRBV21-1 is a documented pseudogene. CDR3 length: 11 residues.